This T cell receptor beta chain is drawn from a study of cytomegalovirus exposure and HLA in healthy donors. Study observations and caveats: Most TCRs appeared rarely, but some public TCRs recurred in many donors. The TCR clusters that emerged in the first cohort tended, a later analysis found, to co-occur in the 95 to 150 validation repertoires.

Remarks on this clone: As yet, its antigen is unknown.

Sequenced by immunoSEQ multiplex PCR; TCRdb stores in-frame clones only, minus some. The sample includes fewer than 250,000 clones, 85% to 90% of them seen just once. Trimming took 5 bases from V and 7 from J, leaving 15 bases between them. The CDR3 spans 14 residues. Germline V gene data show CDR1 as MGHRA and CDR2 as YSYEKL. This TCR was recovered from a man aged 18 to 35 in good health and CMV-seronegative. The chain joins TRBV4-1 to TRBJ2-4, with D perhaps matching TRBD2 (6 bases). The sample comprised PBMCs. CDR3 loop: CASSEGGSGNIQYF. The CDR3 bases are TGCGCCAGCAGCGAAGGAGGGTCGGGGAACATTCAGTACTTC.